This T cell receptor beta chain was documented in a study of sequential checkpoint blockade in melanoma. Study context: First-line arms were nivolumab then ipilimumab, or the reverse, randomized 1:1. Overall study results and limits: Patients with week-13 increases in T-cell fraction and clonality benefited about 30 times more often. PD-L1 staining and CD8+ counts, not mutational load, tracked tumor T-cell clonality.

The CDR3 covers 15 residues. V dropped 7 bases and J dropped 5; count of bases not matched to a gene: 11. Germline values: CDR1 SGHNT, CDR2 YENEEA. Produced via immunoSEQ multiplex PCR; TCRdb's table is partial and in-frame only. The sample carries thousands of clones, 23% recorded once. This clone was observed at least ten times. The antigen is unknown. As for treatment: randomized to nivolumab then ipilimumab (arm A) or the reverse (arm B). No patient had prior DNA-damaging chemotherapy. The source is a human donor with melanoma. The rearrangement joins TRBV11-3 to TRBJ2-3; TRBD2 matches 8 bases. The specimen comprised tumor tissue (inferred from file names), sampled from a patient given nivolumab and ipilimumab in sequence. The CDR3 is CASKTRGGFGDTQYF. The CDR3 DNA is TGTGCCAGCAAGACACGGGGGGGATTTGGAGATACGCAGTATTTT. Looking up the rest from reference TRBV11-3 and TRBJ2-3 gives the full variable domain: EAGVVQSPRYKIIEKKQPVAFWCNPISGHNTLYWYLQNLGQGPELLIRYENEEAVDDSQLPKDRFSAERLKGVDSTLKIQPAELGDSAVYLCASKTRGGFGDTQYFGPGTRLTVL.